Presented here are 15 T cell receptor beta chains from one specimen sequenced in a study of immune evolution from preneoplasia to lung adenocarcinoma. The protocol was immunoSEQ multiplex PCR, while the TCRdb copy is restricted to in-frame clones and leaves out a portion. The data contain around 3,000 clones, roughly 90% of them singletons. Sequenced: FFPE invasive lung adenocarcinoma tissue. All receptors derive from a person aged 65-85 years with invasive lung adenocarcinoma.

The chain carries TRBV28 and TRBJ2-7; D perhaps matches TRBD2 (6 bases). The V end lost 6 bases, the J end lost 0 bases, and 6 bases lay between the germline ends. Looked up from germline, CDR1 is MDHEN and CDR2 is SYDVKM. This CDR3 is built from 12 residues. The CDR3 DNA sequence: TGTGCCAGCAGGCGGGGCTCCTACGAGCAGTACTTC. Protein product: CASRRGSYEQYF.

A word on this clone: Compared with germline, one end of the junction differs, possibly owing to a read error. In DNA form, the CDR3 reads TGTGCCAGTAGTTTAACCGGGCAACCTCCCGCCGGGGAGCTGTGTTTT. This encodes CASSLTGQPPAGELCF. J is TRBJ2-2 and V is TRBV19; D possibly corresponds to TRBD2 (5 bases). CDR1 is LNHDA, CDR2 SQIVND, per germline (reference sequence). The CDR3 loop spans 16 amino acids.

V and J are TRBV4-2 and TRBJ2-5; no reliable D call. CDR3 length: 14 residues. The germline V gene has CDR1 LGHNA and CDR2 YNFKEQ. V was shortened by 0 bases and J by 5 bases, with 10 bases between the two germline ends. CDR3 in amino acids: CASSQDFPLETQYF. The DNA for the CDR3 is TGTGCCAGCAGCCAAGATTTTCCCTTGGAGACCCAGTACTTC.

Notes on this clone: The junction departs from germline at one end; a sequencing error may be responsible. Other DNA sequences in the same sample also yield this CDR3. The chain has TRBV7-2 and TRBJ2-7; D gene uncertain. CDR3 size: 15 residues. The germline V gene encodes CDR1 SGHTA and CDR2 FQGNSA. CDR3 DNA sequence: TGTGCCAGCAGCTTAGGTAACAGCCAGACCGGCGAGCAATACTTC. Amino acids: CASSLGNSQTGEQYF.

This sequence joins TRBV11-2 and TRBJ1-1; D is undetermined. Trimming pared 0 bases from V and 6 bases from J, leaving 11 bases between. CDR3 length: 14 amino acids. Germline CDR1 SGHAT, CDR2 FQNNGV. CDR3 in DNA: TGTGCCAGCAGCTTAGATCTTGTCAGTGCTGAAGCTTTCTTT. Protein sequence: CASSLDLVSAEAFF.

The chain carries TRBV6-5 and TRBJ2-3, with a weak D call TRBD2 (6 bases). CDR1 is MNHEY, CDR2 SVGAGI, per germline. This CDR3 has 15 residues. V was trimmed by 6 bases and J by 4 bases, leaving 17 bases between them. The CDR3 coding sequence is TGTGCCAGCAGCCGTGATCGGGAGTTCGCAGATACGCAGTATTTT. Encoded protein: CASSRDREFADTQYF.

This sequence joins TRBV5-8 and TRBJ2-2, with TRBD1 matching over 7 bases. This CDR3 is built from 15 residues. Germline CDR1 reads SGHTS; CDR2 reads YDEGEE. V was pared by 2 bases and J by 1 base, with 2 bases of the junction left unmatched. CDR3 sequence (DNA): TGTGCCAGCAGCTTAGGGGGCATGAACACCGGGGAGCTGTTTTTT. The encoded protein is CASSLGGMNTGELFF.

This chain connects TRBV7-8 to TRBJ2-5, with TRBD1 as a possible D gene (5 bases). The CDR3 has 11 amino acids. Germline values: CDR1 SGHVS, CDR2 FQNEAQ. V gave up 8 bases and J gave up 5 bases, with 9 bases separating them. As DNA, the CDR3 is TGTGCCAGCGTTGCAGGGGAGACCCAGTACTTC. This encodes CASVAGETQYF.

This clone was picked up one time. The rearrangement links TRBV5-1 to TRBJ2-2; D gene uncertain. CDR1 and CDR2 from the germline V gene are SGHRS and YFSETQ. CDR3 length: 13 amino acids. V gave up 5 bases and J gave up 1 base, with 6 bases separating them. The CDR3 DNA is TGCGCCAGCAGTTATCTGAACACCGGGGAGCTGTTTTTT. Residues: CASSYLNTGELFF.

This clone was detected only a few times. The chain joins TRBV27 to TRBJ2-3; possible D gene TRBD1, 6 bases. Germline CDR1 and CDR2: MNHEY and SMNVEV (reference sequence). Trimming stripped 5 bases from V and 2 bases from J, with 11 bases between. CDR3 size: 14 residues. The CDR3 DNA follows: TGTGCCAGCAGTCCCGGACAGAACACAGATACGCAGTATTTT. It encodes CASSPGQNTDTQYF.

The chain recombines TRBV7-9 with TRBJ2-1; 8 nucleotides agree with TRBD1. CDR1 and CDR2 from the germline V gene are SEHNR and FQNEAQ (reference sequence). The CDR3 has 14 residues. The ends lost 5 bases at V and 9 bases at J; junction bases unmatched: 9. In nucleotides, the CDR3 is TGTGCCAGCAGCCTTCTCGGACAGGGCCTTGAGCAGTTCTTC. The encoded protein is CASSLLGQGLEQFF.

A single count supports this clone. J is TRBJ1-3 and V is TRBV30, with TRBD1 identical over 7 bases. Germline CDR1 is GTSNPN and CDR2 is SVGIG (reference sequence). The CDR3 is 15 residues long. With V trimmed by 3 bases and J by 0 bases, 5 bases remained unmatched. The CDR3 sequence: CAWSRDSGSGNTIYF. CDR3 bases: TGTGCCTGGAGCCGGGACAGTGGCTCTGGAAACACCATATATTTT.

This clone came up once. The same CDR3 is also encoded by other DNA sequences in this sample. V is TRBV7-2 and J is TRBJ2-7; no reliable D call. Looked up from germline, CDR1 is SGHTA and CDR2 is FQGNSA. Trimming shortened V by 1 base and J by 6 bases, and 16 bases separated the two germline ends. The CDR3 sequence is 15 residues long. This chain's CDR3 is CASSLGNSQTGEQYF. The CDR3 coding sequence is TGTGCCAGCAGCTTAGGTAACAGCCAGACCGGCGAGCAGTACTTC.

This CDR3 is CASSLAGGGEQYF. The DNA of the CDR3 is TGTGCCAGCAGCTTAGCGGGGGGGGGCGAGCAGTACTTC. The J gene is TRBJ2-7, the V gene TRBV7-6; 7 bases line up with TRBD2. CDR3 length: 13 residues. The V gene's germline CDR1 is SGHVS and CDR2 FNYEAQ. Trimming cost V 0 bases and J 6 bases; bases outside gene matches: 2.

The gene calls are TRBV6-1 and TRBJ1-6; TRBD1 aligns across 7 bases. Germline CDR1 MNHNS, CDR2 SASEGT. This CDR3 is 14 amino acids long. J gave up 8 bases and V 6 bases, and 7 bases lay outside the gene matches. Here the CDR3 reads CASRLTGSDSPLHF. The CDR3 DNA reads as TGTGCCAGCAGGTTGACAGGGAGCGATTCACCCCTCCACTTT.